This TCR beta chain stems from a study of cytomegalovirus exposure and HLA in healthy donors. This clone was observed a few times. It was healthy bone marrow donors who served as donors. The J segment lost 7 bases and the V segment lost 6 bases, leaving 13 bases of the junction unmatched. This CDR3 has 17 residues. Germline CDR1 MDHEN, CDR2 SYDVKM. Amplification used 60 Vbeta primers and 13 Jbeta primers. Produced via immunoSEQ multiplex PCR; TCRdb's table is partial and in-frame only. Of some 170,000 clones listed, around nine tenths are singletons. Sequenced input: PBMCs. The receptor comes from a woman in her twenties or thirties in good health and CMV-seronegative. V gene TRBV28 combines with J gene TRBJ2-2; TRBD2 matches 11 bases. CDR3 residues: CASRRDRLAGGFGELFF. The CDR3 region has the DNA TGTGCCAGCAGGAGGGACAGGCTAGCGGGAGGTTTCGGGGAGCTGTTTTTT.